This T cell receptor beta chain was recovered during a study of control samples from healthy donors and cancer patients. This CDR3 region has 16 residues. Germline trimming cut 7 bases from V and 2 bases from J; bases unmatched to any gene: 9. Germline CDR1 is LNHDA and CDR2 is SQIVND (reference sequence). Clones were read by immunoSEQ multiplex PCR, and TCRdb kept only the in-frame ones, dropping some. The sample records around 94,000 clones, about 92% being singletons. The chain has TRBV19 and TRBJ2-4; 9 bases fit TRBD2. This clonotype was sampled from a woman aged 18-29 years in good health. Sequenced input: blood. The CDR3 sequence: CASKGIAGVPKNIQYF. The CDR3 bases are TGTGCCAGTAAGGGAATAGCGGGAGTCCCCAAAAACATTCAGTACTTC.